This T cell receptor beta chain was identified during a study of T cell responses to AZD1222 COVID-19 vaccine. The V end lost 0 bases, the J end lost 6 bases, and 12 bases lay between the germline ends. The germline V gene has CDR1 SGHTA and CDR2 FQGNSA. This CDR3 is 15 amino acids long. To note about this clone: Antigen specificity is unknown.

Sequenced by immunoSEQ multiplex PCR; TCRdb stores in-frame clones only, minus some. The table includes tens of thousands of clones, about 89% detected once. Whole-study results and caveats: Baseline seropositives among AZD1222 recipients totaled only five or six. Increased Spike-specific TCR breadth and depth were observed after two AZD1222 doses. A mostly white British donor set with more females was recruited, and clonal diversity was possibly underestimated. Repertoire samples came only from after the peak T cell response.

The V call is TRBV7-2, the J call TRBJ2-1, with D hard to call. The sample in question was peripheral blood, obtained on day 0 of MenACWY control vaccination. The TCR sequence derives from an adult in good health. CDR3 region: CASSLALQVSNEQFF. The CDR3 coding sequence is TGTGCCAGCAGCTTAGCGCTTCAGGTGAGCAATGAGCAGTTCTTC.